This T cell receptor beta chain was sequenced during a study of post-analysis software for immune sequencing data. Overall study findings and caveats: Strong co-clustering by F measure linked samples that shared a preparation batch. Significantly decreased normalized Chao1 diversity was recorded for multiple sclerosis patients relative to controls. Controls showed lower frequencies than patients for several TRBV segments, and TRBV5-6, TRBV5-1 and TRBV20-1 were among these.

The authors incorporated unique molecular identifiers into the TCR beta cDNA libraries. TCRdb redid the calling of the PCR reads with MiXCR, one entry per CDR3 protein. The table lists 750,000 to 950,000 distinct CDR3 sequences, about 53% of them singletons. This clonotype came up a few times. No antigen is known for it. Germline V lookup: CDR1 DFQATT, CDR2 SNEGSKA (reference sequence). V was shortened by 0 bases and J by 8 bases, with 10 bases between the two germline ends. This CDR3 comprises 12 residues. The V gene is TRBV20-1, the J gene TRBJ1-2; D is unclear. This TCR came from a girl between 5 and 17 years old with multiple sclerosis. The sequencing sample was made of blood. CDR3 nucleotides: TGCAGTGCTAGAGATTCAAAAAGAGGCTACACCTTC. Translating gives CSARDSKRGYTF.